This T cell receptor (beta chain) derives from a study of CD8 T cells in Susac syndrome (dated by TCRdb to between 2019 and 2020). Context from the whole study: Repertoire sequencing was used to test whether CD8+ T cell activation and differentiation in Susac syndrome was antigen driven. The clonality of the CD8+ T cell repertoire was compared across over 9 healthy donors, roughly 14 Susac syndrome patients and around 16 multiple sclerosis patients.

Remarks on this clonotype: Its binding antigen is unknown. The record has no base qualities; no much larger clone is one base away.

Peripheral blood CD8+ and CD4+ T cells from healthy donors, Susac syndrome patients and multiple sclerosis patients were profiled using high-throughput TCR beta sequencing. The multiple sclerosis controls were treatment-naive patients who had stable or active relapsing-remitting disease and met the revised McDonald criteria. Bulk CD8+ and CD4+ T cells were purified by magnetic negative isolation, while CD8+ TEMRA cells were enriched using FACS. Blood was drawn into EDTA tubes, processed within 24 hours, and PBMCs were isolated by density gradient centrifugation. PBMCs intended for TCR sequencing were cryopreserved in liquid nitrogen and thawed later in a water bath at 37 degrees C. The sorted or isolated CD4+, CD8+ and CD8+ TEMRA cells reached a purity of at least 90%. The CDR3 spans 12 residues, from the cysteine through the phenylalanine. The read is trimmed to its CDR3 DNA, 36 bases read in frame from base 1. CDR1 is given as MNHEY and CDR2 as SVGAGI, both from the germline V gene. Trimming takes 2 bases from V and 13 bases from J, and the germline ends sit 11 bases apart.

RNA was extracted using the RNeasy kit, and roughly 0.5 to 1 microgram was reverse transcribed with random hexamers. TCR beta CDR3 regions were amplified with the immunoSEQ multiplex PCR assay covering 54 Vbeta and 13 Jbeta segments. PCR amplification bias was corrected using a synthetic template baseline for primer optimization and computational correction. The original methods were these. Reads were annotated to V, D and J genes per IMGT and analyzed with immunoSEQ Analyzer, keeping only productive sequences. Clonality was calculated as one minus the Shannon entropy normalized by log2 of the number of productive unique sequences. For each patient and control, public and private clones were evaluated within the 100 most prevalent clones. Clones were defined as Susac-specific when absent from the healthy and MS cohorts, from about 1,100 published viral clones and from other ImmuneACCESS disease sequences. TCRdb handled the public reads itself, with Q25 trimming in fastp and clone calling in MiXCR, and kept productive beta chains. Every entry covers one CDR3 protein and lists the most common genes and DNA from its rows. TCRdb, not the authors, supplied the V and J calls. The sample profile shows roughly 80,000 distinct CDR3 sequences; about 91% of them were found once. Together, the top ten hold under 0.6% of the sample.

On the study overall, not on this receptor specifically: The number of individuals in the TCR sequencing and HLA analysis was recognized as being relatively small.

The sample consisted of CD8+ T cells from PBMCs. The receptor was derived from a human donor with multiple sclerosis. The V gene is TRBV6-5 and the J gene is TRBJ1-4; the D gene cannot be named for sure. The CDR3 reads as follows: CASSYDRITLFF. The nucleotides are TGTGCCAGCAGTTACGATCGGATTACACTGTTTTTT.